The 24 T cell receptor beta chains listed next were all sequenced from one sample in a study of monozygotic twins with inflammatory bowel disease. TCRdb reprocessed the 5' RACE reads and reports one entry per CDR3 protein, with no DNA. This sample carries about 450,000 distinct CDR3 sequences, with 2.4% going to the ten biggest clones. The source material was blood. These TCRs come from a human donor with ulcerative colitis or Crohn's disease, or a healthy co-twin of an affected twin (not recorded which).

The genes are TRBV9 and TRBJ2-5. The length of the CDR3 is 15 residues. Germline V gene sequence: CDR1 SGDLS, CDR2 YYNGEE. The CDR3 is CASSVSERSQETQYF. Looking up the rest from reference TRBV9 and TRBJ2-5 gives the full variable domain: DSGVTQTPKHLITATGQRVTLRCSPRSGDLSVYWYQQSLDQGLQFLIQYYNGEERAKGNILERFSAQQFPDLHSELNLSSLELGDSALYFCASSVSERSQETQYFGPGTRLLVL.

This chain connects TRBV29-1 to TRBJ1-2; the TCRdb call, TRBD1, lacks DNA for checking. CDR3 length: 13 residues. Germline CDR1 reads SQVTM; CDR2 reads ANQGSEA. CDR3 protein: CSAATGGAYGYTF.

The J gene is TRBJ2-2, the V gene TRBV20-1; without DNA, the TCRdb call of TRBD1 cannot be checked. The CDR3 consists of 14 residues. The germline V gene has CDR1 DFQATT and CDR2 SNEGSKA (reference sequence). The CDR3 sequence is CSAINRGGTGELFF.

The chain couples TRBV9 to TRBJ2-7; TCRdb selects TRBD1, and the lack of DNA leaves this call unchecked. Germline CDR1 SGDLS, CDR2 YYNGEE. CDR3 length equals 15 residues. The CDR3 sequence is CASSEGPGQLYEQYF.

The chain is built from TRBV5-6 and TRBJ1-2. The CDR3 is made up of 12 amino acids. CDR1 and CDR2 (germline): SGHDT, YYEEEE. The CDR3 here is CASSLGTDGYTF.

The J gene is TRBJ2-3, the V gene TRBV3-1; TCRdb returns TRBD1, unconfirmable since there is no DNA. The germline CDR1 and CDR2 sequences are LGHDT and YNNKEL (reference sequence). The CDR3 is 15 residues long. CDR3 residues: CASSQGTGYTDTQYF.

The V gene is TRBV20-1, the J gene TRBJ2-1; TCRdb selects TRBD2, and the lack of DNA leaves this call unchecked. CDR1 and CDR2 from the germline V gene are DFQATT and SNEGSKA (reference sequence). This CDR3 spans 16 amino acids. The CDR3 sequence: CSARVAGGSSYNEQFF.

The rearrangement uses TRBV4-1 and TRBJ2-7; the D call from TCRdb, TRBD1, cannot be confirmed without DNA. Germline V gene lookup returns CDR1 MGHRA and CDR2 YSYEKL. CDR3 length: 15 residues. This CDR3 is CASSSLGVHTYEQYF.

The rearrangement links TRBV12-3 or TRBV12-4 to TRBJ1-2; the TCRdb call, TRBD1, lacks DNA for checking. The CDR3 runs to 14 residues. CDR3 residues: CASSFGGLNYGYTF.

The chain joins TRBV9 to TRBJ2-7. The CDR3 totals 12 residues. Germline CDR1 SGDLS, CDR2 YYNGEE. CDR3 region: CASSVGFREQYF.

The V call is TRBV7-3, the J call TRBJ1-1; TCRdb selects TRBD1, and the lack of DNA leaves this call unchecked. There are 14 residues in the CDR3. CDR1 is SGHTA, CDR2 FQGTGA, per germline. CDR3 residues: CASSPQGQGTEAFF.

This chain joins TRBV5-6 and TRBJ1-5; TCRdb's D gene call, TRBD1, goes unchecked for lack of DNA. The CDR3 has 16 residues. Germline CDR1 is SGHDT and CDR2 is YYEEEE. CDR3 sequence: CASSLWLGGVNQPQHF.

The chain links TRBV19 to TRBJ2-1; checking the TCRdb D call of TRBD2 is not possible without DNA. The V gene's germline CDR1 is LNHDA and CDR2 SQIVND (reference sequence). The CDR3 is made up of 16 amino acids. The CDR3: CASRGGGGGAYNEQFF.

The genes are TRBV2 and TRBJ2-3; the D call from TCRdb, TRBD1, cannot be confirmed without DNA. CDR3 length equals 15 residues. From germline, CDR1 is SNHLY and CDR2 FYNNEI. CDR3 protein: CASIRHQGATDTQYF.

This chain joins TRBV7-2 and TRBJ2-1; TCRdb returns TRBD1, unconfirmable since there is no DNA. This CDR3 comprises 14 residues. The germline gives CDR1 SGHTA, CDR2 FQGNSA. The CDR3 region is CASTLGGWGNEQFF.

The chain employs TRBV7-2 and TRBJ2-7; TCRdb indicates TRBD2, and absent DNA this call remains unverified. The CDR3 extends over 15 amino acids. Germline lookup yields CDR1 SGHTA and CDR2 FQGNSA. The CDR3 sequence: CASSLTALSAYEQYF.

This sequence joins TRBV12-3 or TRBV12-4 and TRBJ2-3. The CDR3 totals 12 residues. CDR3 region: CTSSRRMGTQYF.

The CDR3 protein is CSVLAGHSTDTQYF. V is TRBV29-1 and J is TRBJ2-3; the TCRdb call, TRBD2, lacks DNA for checking. CDR1 is SQVTM, CDR2 ANQGSEA, per germline. There are 14 residues in the CDR3.

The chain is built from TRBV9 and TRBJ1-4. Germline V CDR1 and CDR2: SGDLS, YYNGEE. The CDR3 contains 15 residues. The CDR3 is CARENPGPRGEKLFF.

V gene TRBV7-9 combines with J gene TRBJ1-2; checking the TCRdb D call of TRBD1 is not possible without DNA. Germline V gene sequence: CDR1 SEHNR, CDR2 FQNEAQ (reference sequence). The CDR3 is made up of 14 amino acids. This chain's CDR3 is CASSITGQVYGYTF.

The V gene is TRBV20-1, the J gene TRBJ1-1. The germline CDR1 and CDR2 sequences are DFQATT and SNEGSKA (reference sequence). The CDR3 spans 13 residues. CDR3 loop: CSARSGSNTEAFF.

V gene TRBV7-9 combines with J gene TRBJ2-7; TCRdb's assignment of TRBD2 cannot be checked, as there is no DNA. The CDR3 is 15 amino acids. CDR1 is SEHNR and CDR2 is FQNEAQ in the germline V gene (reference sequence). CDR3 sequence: CASSYRTSGSDEQYF.

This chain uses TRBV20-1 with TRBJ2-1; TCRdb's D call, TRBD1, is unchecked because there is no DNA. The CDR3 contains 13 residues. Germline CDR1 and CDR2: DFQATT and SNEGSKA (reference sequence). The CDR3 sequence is CSAPRTVFNEQFF.

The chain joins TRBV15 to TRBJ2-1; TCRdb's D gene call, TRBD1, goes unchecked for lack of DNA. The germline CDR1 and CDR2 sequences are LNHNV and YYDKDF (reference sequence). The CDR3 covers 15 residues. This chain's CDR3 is CATSSSREIYNEQFF.